These 2 T cell receptor beta chains share one sample of origin, sequenced in a study of blood T cells in healthy people across ages. A J-beta primer mix and a sample-barcoded 5' primer were used in a second PCR of about 6 to 12 cycles. TCRdb called the 5' RACE reads again in MiXCR, with one record for every CDR3 protein. The sample gives fewer than 2,000,000 distinct CDR3 sequences, more than 35% of which show up once; under 25% is in the top ten. The sequencing sample was made of blood. The origin of the receptors is a human donor in good health.

The genes are TRBV7-2 and TRBJ1-6; D is ambiguous. Germline CDR1 SGHTA, CDR2 FQGNSA. Trimming cost V 5 bases and J 5 bases, with 13 bases left between them. The CDR3 runs 15 residues. The CDR3 DNA is TGTGCCAGCAGCGTCCAATACATCCATAATTCACCCCTCCACTTT. Its translation: CASSVQYIHNSPLHF.

The CDR3 sequence is CASGERLAKNIQYF. In DNA, the CDR3 is TGTGCCAGCGGTGAGAGGCTAGCCAAAAACATTCAGTACTTC. This rearrangement joins TRBV11-2 to TRBJ2-4; D not certain. Germline assignment: CDR1 SGHAT and CDR2 FQNNGV. The CDR3 has 14 amino acids. Trimming removed 8 bases at V and 0 bases at J, with 11 bases between.